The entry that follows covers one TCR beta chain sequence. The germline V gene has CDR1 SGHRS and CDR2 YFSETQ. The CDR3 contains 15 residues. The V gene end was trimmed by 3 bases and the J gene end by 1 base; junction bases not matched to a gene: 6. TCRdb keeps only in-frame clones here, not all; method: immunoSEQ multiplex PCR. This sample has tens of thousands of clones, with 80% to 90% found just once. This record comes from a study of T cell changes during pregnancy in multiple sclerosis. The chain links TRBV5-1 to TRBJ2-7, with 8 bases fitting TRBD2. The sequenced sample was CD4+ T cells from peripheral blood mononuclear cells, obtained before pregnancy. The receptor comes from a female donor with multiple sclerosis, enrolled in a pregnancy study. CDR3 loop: CASSSPRGGSYEQYF. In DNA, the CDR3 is TGCGCCAGCAGCTCACCCCGGGGGGGATCCTACGAGCAGTACTTC.